The text below deals with one TCR beta chain. This clonotype was counted at least ten times. Its cognate antigen has yet to be identified. No clone much larger than this one lies a single base away; base qualities are absent. Any patient with an uncontrolled infection, another autoimmune disease, pregnancy or lactation was excluded. Diagnoses were established on the basis of clinical symptoms, serum thyroxine and TRAb, thyroid ultrasound, and orbital computed tomography. Total RNA was extracted using Trizol reagent, and RNA quality was assessed on an Agilent 2100 Bioanalyzer. The entry originates in a study of T cells in Graves' hyperthyroidism and ophthalmopathy (dated by TCRdb to between 2018 and 2021). About the full investigation: To identify distinguishing TCR V-J signatures, a discovery cohort of some 100 patients was used, comprising 43 with Graves' ophthalmopathy and some 57 with stable Graves' hyperthyroidism. Prospective prediction of ophthalmopathy was tested in an independent validation cohort consisting of roughly 20 hyperthyroidism patients and around 17 patients who later progressed to ophthalmopathy. The 75 to 100 discovery patients were divided at random into training and test sets in a 7:3 ratio. Thyroid tissue and blood T-cell repertoires from six or seven Graves' hyperthyroidism patients were also compared in the study. After sampling, hyperthyroidism patients received methimazole starting at 30 mg daily, and ophthalmopathy patients received high-dose intravenous methylprednisolone. According to the paper, TCR Vbeta CDR3 sequencing was carried out on over 130 peripheral blood samples, which came from approximately 43 ophthalmopathy, 75 or so hyperthyroidism and approximately 17 progressor patients.

The CDR3 contains 13 residues, cysteine and phenylalanine counted. Just CDR3 DNA is preserved here, 39 bases in frame from base 1. Trimming leaves V shorter by 5 bases and J shorter by 2 bases, with the junction holding 3 bases beyond the gene matches. The germline V gene (reference sequence) gives CDR1 as LNHDA and CDR2 as SQIVND. Summary of the overall study and its limitations: A model built on a 13 V-J signature distinguished ophthalmopathy from stable hyperthyroidism, reaching 85% to 90% sensitivity and 81% to 83% specificity in cross-validation and 80%/75% in testing. Most expanded thyroid clonotypes (frequency above 0.001) were also found in blood, which suggests that blood repertoires may mirror thyroid immune responses. In validation, the model predicted progression to ophthalmopathy a median of approximately 6.6 months before onset, with 70% to 71% sensitivity and roughly 79% specificity. Sample size was not statistically predetermined, and investigators were not blinded to group allocation.

The TCR beta CDR3 regions were amplified from RNA transcripts. For the first round of RT-PCR on the TCR CDR3, the HTBI primer set was used together with the Qiagen OneStep RT-PCR kit. A second multiplex PCR round built the libraries, followed by size selection and purification. Paired-end sequencing of the libraries was performed with 100 bp reads on an Illumina HiSeq2000. For the original study's pipeline: SOAPnuke was used to process the raw data, with reads discarded if the reads contained adapters or uncalled bases, had a mean Phred below 15, or lacked an exact constant-primer or identifier match. High-quality paired reads were merged using COPE v1.2.5, and each unique nucleotide sequence was defined as a clonotype. MiTCR v1.1 was used to align the clonotypes against IMGT TRBV, TRBD and TRBJ reference segments. The analysis was restricted to V-J combinations with a frequency above 0.0001, which together covered 99.2% of the repertoires. A TCS score was defined as the ratio between F50 (clonal expansion) and ExV (chaos), using BLOSUM62-based TCRdist between CDR3 peptides within each V-J. Welch's t-statistics and random forest reduced 500 to 550 V-J features to 13, which were used in a naive Bayes classifier (R e1071). The Morisita-Horn index was used to measure how similar the thyroid and blood repertoires were. Starting from the raw public reads, TCRdb applied fastp trimming at Q25, assembled clones with MiXCR and retained in-frame beta chains. Rows with one shared CDR3 protein collapse into an entry with the most common genes and DNA. The V and J calls reflect TCRdb's pipeline rather than the authors' work. This sample gives a few hundred thousand distinct CDR3 sequences in total; around 45% of them show up just once. Roughly 19% of the sample rests with the top ten.

The sequenced sample was peripheral blood or thyroid tissue (not recorded which). The V gene is TRBV19 and the J gene is TRBJ2-7; 7 of the junction bases match TRBD2. This sequence originates from an adult woman with Graves' disease, either hyperthyroidism or ophthalmopathy (not recorded which). Here is the DNA: TGTGCCAGTAGTCCCGGGAGGCCCTACGAGCAGTACTTC. Its protein reads: CASSPGRPYEQYF.